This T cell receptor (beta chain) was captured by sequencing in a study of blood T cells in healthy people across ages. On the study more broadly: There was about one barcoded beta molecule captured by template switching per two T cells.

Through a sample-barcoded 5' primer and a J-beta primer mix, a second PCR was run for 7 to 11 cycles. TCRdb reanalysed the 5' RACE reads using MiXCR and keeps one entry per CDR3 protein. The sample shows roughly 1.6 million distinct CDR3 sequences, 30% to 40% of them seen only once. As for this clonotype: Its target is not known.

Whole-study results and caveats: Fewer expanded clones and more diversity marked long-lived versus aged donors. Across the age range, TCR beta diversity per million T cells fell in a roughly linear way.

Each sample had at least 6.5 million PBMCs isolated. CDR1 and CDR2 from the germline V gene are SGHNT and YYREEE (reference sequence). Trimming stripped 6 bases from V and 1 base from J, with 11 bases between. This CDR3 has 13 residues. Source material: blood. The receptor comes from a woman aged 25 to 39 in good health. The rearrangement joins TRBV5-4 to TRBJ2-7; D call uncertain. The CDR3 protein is CASNLAGSYEQYF. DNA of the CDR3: TGTGCCAGCAATCTGGCCGGTTCCTACGAGCAGTACTTC.